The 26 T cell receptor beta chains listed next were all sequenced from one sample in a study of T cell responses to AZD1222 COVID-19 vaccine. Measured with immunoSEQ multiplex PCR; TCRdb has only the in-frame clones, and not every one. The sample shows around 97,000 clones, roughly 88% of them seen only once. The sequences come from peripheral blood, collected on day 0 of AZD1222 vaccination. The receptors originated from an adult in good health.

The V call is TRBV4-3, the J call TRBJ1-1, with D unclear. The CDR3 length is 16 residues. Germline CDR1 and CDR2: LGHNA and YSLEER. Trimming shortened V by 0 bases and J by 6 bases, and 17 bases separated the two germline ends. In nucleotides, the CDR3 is TGCGCCAGCAGCCAAGAAAGCGTATCCCGTTTCGCTGAAGCTTTCTTT. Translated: CASSQESVSRFAEAFF.

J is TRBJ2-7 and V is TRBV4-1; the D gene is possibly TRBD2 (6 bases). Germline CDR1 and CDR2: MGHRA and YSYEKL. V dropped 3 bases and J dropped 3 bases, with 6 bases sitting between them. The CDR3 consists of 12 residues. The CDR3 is CASSQGGYEQYF. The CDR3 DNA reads TGCGCCAGCAGCCAGGGGGGCTACGAGCAGTACTTC.

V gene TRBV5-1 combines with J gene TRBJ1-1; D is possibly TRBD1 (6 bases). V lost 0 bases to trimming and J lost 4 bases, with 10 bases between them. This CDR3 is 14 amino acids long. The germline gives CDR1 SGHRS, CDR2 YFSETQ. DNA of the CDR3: TGCGCCAGCAGCTTGGAGGGGGTGGGCACTGAAGCTTTCTTT. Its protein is CASSLEGVGTEAFF.

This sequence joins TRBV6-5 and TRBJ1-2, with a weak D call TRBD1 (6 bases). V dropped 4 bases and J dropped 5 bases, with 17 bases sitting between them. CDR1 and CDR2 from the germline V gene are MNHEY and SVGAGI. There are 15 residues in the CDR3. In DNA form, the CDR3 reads TGTGCCAGCAGTTCCGCAGGGGAGGGCATATATGGCTACACCTTC. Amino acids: CASSSAGEGIYGYTF.

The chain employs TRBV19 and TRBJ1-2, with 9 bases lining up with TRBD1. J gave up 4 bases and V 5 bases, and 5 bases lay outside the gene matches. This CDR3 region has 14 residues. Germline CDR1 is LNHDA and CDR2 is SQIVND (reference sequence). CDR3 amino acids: CASSPGQGSYGYTF. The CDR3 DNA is TGTGCCAGTAGTCCGGGACAGGGCTCCTATGGCTACACCTTC.

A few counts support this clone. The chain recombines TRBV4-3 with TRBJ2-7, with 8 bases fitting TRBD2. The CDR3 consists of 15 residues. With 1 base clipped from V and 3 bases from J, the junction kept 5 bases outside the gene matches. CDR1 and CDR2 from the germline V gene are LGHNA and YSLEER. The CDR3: CASSQGAGGGYEQYF. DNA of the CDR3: TGCGCCAGCAGCCAAGGGGCGGGAGGCGGCTACGAGCAGTACTTC.

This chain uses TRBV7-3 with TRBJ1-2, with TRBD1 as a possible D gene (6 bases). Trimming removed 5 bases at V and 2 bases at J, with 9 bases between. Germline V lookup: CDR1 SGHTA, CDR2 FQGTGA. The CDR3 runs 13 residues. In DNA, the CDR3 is TGTGCCAGCAGCCCCGGGACAAACTATGGCTACACCTTC. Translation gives CASSPGTNYGYTF.

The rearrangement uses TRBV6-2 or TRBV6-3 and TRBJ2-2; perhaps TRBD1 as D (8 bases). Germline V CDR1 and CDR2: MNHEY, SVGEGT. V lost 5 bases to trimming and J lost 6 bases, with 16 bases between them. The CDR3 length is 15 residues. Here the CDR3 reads CASSKDRGGAGELFF. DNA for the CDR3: TGTGCCAGCAGTAAAGACAGGGGAGGGGCCGGGGAGCTGTTTTTT.

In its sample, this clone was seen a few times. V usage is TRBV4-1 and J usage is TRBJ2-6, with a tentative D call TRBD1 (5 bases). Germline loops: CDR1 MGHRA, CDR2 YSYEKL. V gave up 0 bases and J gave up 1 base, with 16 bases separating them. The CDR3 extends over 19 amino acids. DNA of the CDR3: TGCGCCAGCAGCCAAGATCACCAGGGTGGGATATCTGGGGCCAACGTCCTGACTTTC. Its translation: CASSQDHQGGISGANVLTF.

DNA of the CDR3: TGTGCCAGCAGCTCGAGGGCAGGGTTCAACACTGAAGCTTTCTTT. Encoded protein: CASSSRAGFNTEAFF. V usage is TRBV11-1 and J usage is TRBJ1-1; the D gene is possibly TRBD1 (5 bases). CDR1 and CDR2 (germline): SGHAT, FQDESV (reference sequence). Trimming stripped 4 bases from V and 2 bases from J, with 14 bases between. The CDR3 runs 15 residues.

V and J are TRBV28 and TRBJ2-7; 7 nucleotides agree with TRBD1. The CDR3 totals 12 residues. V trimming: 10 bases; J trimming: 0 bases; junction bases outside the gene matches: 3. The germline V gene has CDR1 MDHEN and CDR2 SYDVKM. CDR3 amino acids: CATGTASYEQYF. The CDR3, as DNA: TGTGCCACAGGGACAGCCTCCTACGAGCAGTACTTC. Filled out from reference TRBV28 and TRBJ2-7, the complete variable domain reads DVKVTQSSRYLVKRTGEKVFLECVQDMDHENMFWYRQDPGLGLRLIYFSYDVKMKEKGDIPEGYSVSREKKERFSLILESASTNQTSMYLCATGTASYEQYFGPGTRLTVT.

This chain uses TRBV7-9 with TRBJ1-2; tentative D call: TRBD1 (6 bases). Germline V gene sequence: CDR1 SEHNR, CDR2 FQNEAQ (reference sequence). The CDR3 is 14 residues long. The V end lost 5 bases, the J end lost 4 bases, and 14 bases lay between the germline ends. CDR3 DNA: TGTGCCAGCAGCCAACAACAGGGTTCCTATGGCTACACCTTC. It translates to CASSQQQGSYGYTF.

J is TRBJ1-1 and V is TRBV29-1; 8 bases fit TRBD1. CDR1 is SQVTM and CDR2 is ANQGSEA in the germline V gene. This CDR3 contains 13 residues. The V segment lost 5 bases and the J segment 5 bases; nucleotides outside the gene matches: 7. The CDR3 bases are TGCAGCGTTACAAGACAGGGGAAGACTGAAGCTTTCTTT. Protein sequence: CSVTRQGKTEAFF.

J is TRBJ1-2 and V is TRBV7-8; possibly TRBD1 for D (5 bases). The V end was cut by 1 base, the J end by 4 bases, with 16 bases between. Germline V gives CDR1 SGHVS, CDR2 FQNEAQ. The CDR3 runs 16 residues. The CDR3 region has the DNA TGTGCCAGCAGCTTAGAGGGCCGGCAGGGAATCTATGGCTACACCTTC. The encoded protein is CASSLEGRQGIYGYTF.

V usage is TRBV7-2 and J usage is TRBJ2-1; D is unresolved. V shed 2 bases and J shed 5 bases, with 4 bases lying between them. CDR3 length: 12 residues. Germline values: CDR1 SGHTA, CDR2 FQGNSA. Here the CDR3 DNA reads TGTGCCAGCAGCTTAACGAACAATGAGCAGTTCTTC. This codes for CASSLTNNEQFF.

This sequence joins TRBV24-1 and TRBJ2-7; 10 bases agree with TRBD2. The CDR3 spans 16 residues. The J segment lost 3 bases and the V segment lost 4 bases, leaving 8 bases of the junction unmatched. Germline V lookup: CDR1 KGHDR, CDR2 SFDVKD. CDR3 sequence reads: CATSDPGLADFYEQYF. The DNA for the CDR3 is TGTGCCACCAGTGACCCCGGACTAGCGGACTTCTACGAGCAGTACTTC.

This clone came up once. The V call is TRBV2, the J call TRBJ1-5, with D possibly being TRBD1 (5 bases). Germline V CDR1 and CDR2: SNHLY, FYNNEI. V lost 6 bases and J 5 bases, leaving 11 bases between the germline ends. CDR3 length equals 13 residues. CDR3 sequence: CASRDNVDQPQHF. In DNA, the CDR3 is TGTGCCAGCAGGGACAACGTGGATCAGCCCCAGCATTTT.

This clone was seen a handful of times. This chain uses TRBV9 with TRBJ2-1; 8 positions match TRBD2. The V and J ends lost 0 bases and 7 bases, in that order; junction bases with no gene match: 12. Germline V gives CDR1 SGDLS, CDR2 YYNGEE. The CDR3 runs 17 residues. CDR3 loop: CASSVAPLGGALNEQFF. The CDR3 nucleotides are TGTGCCAGCAGCGTAGCCCCCCTCGGGGGGGCCTTGAATGAGCAGTTCTTC. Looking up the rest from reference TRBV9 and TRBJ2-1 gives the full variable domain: DSGVTQTPKHLITATGQRVTLRCSPRSGDLSVYWYQQSLDQGLQFLIQYYNGEERAKGNILERFSAQQFPDLHSELNLSSLELGDSALYFCASSVAPLGGALNEQFFGPGTRLTVL.

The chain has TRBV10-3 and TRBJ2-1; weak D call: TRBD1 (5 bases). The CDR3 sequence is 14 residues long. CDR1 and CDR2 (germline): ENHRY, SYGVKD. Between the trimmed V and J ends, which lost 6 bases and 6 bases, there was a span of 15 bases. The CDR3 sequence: CAIRIDRMGNEQFF. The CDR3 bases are TGTGCCATCAGGATTGACAGAATGGGCAATGAGCAGTTCTTC.

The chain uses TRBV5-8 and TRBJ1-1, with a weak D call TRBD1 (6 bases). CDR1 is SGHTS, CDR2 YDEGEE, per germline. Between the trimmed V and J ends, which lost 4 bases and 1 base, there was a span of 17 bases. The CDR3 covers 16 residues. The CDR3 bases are TGTGCCAGCAGCCCAACAGGGATACAGGGGAACACTGAAGCTTTCTTT. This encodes CASSPTGIQGNTEAFF. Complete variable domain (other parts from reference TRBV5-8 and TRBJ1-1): EAGVTQSPTHLIKTRGQQATLRCSPISGHTSVYWYQQALGLGLQFLLWYDEGEERNRGNFPPRFSGRQFPNYSSELNVNALELEDSALYLCASSPTGIQGNTEAFFGQGTRLTVV.

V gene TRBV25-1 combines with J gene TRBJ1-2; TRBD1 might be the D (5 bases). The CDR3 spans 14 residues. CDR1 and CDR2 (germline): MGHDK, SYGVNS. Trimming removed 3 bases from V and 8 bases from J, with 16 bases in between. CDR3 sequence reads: CASSDSGRVGGYTF. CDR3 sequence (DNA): TGTGCCAGCAGTGACTCGGGCAGGGTGGGAGGCTACACCTTC.

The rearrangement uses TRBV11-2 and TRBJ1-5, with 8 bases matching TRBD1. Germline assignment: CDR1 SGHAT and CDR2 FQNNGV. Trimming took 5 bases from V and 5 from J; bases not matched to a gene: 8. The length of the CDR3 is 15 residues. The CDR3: CASSQAPGGDQPQHF. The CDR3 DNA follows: TGTGCCAGCAGCCAAGCACCAGGGGGCGATCAGCCCCAGCATTTT.

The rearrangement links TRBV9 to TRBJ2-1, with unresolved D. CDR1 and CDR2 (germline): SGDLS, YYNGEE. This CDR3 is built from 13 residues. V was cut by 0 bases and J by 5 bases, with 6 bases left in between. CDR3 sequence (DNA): TGTGCCAGCAGCGTAGGAACAAACAATGAGCAGTTCTTC. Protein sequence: CASSVGTNNEQFF. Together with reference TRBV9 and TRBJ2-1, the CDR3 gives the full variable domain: DSGVTQTPKHLITATGQRVTLRCSPRSGDLSVYWYQQSLDQGLQFLIQYYNGEERAKGNILERFSAQQFPDLHSELNLSSLELGDSALYFCASSVGTNNEQFFGPGTRLTVL.

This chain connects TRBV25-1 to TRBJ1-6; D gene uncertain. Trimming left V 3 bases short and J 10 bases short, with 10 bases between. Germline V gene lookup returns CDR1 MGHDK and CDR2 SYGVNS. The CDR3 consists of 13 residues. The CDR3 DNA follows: TGTGCCAGCAGTGACCTTCCTCGGTCACCCCTCCACTTT. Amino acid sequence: CASSDLPRSPLHF.

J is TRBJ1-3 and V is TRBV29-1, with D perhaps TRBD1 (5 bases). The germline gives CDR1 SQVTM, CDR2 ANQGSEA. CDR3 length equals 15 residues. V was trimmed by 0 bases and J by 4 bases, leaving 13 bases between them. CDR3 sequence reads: CSVEDSAGKGNTIYF. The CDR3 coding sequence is TGCAGCGTTGAAGATAGCGCAGGGAAGGGAAACACCATATATTTT.

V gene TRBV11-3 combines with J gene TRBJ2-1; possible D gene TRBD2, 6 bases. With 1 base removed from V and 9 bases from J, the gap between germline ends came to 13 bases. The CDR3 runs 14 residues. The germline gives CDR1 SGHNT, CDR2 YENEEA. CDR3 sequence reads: CASSLGGDWSEQFF. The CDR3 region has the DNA TGTGCCAGCAGCTTAGGGGGGGATTGGAGTGAGCAGTTCTTC.